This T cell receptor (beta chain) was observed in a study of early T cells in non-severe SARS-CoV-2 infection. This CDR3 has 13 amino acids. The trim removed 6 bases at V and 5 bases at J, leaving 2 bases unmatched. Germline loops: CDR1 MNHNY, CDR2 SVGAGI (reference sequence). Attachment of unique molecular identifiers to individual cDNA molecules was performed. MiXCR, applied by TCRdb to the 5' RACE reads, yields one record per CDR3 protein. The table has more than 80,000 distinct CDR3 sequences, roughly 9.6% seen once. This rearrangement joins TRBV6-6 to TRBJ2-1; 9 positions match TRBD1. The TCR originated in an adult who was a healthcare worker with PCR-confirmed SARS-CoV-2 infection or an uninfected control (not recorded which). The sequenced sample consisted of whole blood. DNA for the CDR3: TGTGCCAGCAGGAGGACAGGGGACAATGAGCAGTTCTTC. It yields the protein CASRRTGDNEQFF.